This T cell receptor (beta chain) was identified in a study of vaccination and CD4 T cells after COVID-19. The overall study: Samples were taken after vaccination, a median of around 76 days after dose two, with a range of 14 to 241. Study results and caveats: In convalescent patients, a median 86.3% of post-vaccine SARS-CoV-2-reactive clones appeared only after vaccination.

Treatment indicated: 10-day PBMC culture with coronavirus spike peptide pools or control peptides (ViraFEST assay). Researchers used the Oncomine TCR Beta short-read assay to sequence DNA from cultured CD4+ T cells. TCRdb reprocessed the PCR reads with MiXCR, giving one entry per CDR3 protein. The sample lists some 4,000 distinct CDR3 sequences, around 15% seen once, with around a fifth in the top ten. The CDR3 contains 17 residues. The V end lost 3 bases, the J end lost 6 bases, and 21 bases lay between the germline ends. Germline CDR1 and CDR2: GTSNPN and SVGIG (reference sequence). This clonotype was detected only a few times. The antigen is undetermined.

The chain links TRBV30 to TRBJ1-6; possible D gene TRBD1, 6 bases. The origin of this receptor is a human donor who had recovered from COVID-19. The specimen sequenced was CD4+ T cells from blood, cultured in vitro. CDR3 amino acids: CAWRVTGKVGSNSPLHF. The CDR3 coding sequence is TGTGCCTGGAGGGTCACAGGGAAGGTCGGGAGTAATTCACCCCTCCACTTT.